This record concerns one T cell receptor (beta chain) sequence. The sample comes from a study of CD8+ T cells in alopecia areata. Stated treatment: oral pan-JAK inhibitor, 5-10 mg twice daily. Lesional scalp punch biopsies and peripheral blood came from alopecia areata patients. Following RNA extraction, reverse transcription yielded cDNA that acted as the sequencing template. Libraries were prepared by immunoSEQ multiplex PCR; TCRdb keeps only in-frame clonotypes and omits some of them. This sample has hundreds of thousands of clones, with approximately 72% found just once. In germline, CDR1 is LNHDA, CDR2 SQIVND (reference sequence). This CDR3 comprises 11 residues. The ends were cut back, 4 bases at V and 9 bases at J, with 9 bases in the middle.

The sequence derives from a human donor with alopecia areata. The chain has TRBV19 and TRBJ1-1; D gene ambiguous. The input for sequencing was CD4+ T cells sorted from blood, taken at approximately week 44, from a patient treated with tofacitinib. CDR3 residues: CASSTGYQAFF. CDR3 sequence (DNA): TGTGCCAGTAGTACCGGCTACCAAGCTTTCTTT.